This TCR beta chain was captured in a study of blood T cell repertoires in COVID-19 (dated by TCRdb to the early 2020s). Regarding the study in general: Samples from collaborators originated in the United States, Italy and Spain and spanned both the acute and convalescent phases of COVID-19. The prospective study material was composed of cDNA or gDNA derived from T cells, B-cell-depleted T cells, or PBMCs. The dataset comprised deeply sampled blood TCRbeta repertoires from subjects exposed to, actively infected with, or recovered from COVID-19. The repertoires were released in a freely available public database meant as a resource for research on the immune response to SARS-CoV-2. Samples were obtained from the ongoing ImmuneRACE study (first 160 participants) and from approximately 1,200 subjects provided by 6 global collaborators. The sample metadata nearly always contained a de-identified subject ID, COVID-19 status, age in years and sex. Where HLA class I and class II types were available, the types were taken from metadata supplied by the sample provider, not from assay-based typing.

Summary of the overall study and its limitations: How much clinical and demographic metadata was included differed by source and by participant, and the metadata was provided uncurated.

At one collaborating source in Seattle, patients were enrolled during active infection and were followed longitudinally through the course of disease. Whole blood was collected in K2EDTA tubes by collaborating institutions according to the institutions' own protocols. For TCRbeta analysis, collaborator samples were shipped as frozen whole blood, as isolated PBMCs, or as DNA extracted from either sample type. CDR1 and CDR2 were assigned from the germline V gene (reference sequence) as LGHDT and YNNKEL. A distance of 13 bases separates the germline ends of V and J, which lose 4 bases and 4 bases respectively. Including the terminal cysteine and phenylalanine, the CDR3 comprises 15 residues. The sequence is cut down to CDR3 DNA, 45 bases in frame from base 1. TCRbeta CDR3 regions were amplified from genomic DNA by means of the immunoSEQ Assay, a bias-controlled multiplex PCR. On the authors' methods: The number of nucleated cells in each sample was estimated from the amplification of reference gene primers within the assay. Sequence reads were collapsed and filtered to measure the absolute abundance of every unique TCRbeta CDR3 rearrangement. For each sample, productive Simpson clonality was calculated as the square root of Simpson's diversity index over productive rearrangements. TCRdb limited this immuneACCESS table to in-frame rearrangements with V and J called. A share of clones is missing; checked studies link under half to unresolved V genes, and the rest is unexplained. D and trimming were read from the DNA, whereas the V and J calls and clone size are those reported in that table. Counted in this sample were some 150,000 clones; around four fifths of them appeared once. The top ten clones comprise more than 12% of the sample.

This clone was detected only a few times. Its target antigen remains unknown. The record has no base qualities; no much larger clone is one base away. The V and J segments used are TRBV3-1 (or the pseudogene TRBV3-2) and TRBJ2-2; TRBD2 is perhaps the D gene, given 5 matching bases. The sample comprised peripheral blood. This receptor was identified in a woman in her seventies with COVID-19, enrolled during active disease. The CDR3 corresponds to CASSLLQSGTGELFF. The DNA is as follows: TGTGCCAGCAGCCTATTACAGAGCGGCACCGGGGAGCTGTTTTTT.